The 30 T cell receptor beta chains listed next were all sequenced from one sample in a study of cytotoxic CD8 clonotypes in ibrutinib-treated CLL. Libraries were prepared by immunoSEQ multiplex PCR; TCRdb keeps only in-frame clonotypes and omits some of them. The sample lists some 300,000 clones, 80% occurring once. Here the sequenced sample was PBMCs, taken before ibrutinib treatment. The receptors originated from a human donor with chronic lymphocytic leukemia.

The chain employs TRBV21-1 and TRBJ1-1. TRBV21-1 is a recognized pseudogene. There are 21 residues in the CDR3. CDR3 bases: TGTGCCAGCAGCTCCAAGCCTGCGGGATATCTCAACACAAACAGGAATCCTGAAGCTTTCTTT. This translates into CASSSKPAGYLNTNRNPEAFF.

The rearrangement uses TRBV4-3 and TRBJ2-7, with 7 bases identical to TRBD1. Germline CDR1 and CDR2: LGHNA and YSLEER. V was clipped by 1 base and J by 3 bases; unmatched bases: 3. The CDR3 contains 14 residues. The CDR3 spells CASSQGRGNYEQYF. The CDR3 DNA reads TGCGCCAGCAGCCAAGGCAGGGGGAACTACGAGCAGTACTTC.

The chain couples TRBV29-1 to TRBJ2-3, with D unresolved. Germline V lookup: CDR1 SQVTM, CDR2 ANQGSEA. Trimming left V 7 bases short and J 5 bases short, with 4 bases between. This CDR3 is 9 amino acids long. CDR3 sequence reads: CSAGDTQYF. In DNA, the CDR3 is TGCAGCGCCGGAGATACGCAGTATTTT.

The genes are TRBV25-1 and TRBJ1-6, with D possibly TRBD1 on 6 matching bases. The CDR3 is 15 amino acids. The V end lost 3 bases, the J end lost 8 bases, and 14 bases lay between the germline ends. CDR1 and CDR2 from the germline V gene are MGHDK and SYGVNS. The CDR3 reads CASSDFGGADSPLHF. The CDR3 DNA reads TGTGCCAGCAGTGATTTTGGGGGCGCAGATTCACCCCTCCACTTT.

The J gene is TRBJ2-1, the V gene TRBV5-6, with a weak D call TRBD2 (5 bases). The V end was cut by 0 bases, the J end by 3 bases, with 10 bases between. There are 15 residues in the CDR3. The germline V gene encodes CDR1 SGHDT and CDR2 YYEEEE. CDR3 nucleotides: TGTGCCAGCAGCTTGGAGGGAGACTTCTACAATGAGCAGTTCTTC. The encoded protein is CASSLEGDFYNEQFF.

V usage is TRBV7-9 and J usage is TRBJ2-2; 10 positions agree with TRBD2. CDR1 SEHNR and CDR2 FQNEAQ come from the germline V gene (reference sequence). This CDR3 region has 15 residues. Germline trimming cut 6 bases from V and 2 bases from J; bases unmatched to any gene: 3. The DNA of the CDR3 is TGTGCCAGCAGGCAACTAGCGGGAAACACCGGGGAGCTGTTTTTT. Residues: CASRQLAGNTGELFF.

This clone was recorded only once. In DNA, the CDR3 is TGTGCCAGCAGCTCGGTCGAGGGATCTGGCGAGCAGTACTTC. Translating it yields CASSSVEGSGEQYF. This chain uses TRBV6-6 with TRBJ2-7; a possible D gene is TRBD2 (5 bases). This CDR3 region has 14 residues. The germline V gene has CDR1 MNHNY and CDR2 SVGAGI (reference sequence). Trimming pared 6 bases from V and 6 bases from J, leaving 18 bases between.

The J gene is TRBJ1-2, the V gene TRBV16; the D is unclear. CDR3 length equals 13 residues. The germline gives CDR1 KGHSY, CDR2 FQNENV. V shed 2 bases and J shed 2 bases, with 6 bases lying between them. The CDR3 DNA is TGTGCCAGCAGCCAAGGAACAAACTATGGCTACACCTTC. This translates into CASSQGTNYGYTF.

This sequence joins TRBV5-8 and TRBJ2-7; D not resolved. This CDR3 is built from 13 residues. The V gene's germline CDR1 is SGHTS and CDR2 YDEGEE. Trimming stripped 2 bases from V and 2 bases from J, with 8 bases between. The CDR3 DNA sequence: TGTGCCAGCAGCTTCGCACGCACCTACGAGCAGTACTTC. This sequence encodes CASSFARTYEQYF.

The rearrangement uses TRBV7-9 and TRBJ2-5; TRBD2 matches at 11 bases. This CDR3 contains 15 residues. Germline V gene sequence: CDR1 SEHNR, CDR2 FQNEAQ (reference sequence). V lost 5 bases, J lost 1 base, and 3 bases stayed unmatched. The CDR3 coding sequence is TGTGCCAGCAGCGGGACTAGCGGTCGCCAAGAGACCCAGTACTTC. Its translation: CASSGTSGRQETQYF.

J is TRBJ1-3 and V is TRBV7-9; 7 bases are a match to TRBD1. The CDR3 has 14 residues. Germline V gives CDR1 SEHNR, CDR2 FQNEAQ (reference sequence). V lost 1 base, J lost 8 bases, and 5 bases stayed unmatched. CDR3 sequence reads: CASSLGQGYDTIYF. The CDR3 coding sequence is TGTGCCAGCAGCTTAGGACAGGGTTACGACACCATATATTTT. The complete variable domain, with remaining parts taken from reference TRBV7-9 and TRBJ1-3, reads DTGVSQNPRHKITKRGQNVTFRCDPISEHNRLYWYRQTLGQGPEFLTYFQNEAQLEKSRLLSDRFSAERPKGSFSTLEIQRTEQGDSAMYLCASSLGQGYDTIYFGEGSWLTVV.

The chain employs TRBV19 and TRBJ2-3, with 9 bases fitting TRBD1. The CDR3 spans 14 residues. Trimming at V came to 4 bases and at J to 5 bases, leaving 4 bases not matched to a gene. Germline CDR1 reads LNHDA; CDR2 reads SQIVND (reference sequence). The CDR3 region is CASSTRGQGDTQYF. DNA for the CDR3: TGTGCCAGTAGTACCCGGGGACAGGGAGATACGCAGTATTTT.

The chain employs TRBV5-1 and TRBJ2-1; D tentatively reads TRBD1 or TRBD2 (7 bases each). This CDR3 spans 20 amino acids. Trimming took off 0 bases at V and 9 bases at J, with 31 bases between the two ends. Looked up from germline, CDR1 is SGHRS and CDR2 is YFSETQ. The CDR3 sequence: CASSLAGTVVLAGEEGEQFF. CDR3 nucleotides: TGCGCCAGCAGCTTGGCCGGGACAGTGGTTCTGGCGGGAGAGGAGGGTGAGCAGTTCTTC.

This clone was observed once. The chain links TRBV5-6 to TRBJ2-2; D remains ambiguous. V was shortened by 4 bases and J by 2 bases, with 9 bases between the two germline ends. Germline CDR1 is SGHDT and CDR2 is YYEEEE. The length of the CDR3 is 14 residues. Here the CDR3 reads CASSAPSNTGELFF. The DNA of the CDR3 is TGTGCCAGCAGCGCCCCGAGCAACACCGGGGAGCTGTTTTTT.

This chain joins TRBV2 and TRBJ2-2; 9 bases are shared with TRBD2. The V gene's germline CDR1 is SNHLY and CDR2 FYNNEI. CDR3 length equals 16 residues. The J segment lost 3 bases and the V segment lost 5 bases, leaving 7 bases of the junction unmatched. The CDR3, as DNA: TGTGCCAGCAGTCTAAATAGCGGGGGATACACCGGGGAGCTGTTTTTT. It translates to CASSLNSGGYTGELFF.

This chain uses TRBV4-3 with TRBJ2-7, with 14 bases lining up with TRBD2. Per the germline V gene, CDR1 is LGHNA and CDR2 is YSLEER. Trimming took 2 bases from V and 4 from J; bases not matched to a gene: 10. This CDR3 spans 18 amino acids. CDR3 coding DNA: TGCGCCAGCAGCCAAACCCCCGGGACTAGCGGGAGTATATACGAGCAGTACTTC. It codes for CASSQTPGTSGSIYEQYF.

The gene calls are TRBV7-8 and TRBJ2-3; D possibly corresponds to TRBD1 (5 bases). V was shortened by 5 bases and J by 3 bases, with 15 bases between the two germline ends. The CDR3 has 15 residues. Germline CDR1 SGHVS, CDR2 FQNEAQ. The CDR3 nucleotides are TGTGCCAGCAGCCCCATGGGCTCAGGGACAGATACGCAGTATTTT. It codes for CASSPMGSGTDTQYF.

This rearrangement joins TRBV19 to TRBJ2-1, with TRBD1 matching over 10 bases. The CDR3 has 16 amino acids. Germline V gene data show CDR1 as LNHDA and CDR2 as SQIVND (reference sequence). Losses at the gene ends were 0 bases for V and 7 bases for J; bases not matched to a gene: 6. The CDR3 reads CASSIDWDRGLNEQFF. DNA of the CDR3: TGTGCCAGTAGTATAGACTGGGACAGGGGACTAAATGAGCAGTTCTTC.

The rearrangement joins TRBV30 to TRBJ2-5; D might be TRBD2 (6 bases). The germline V gene has CDR1 GTSNPN and CDR2 SVGIG (reference sequence). This CDR3 spans 16 amino acids. V gave up 0 bases and J gave up 0 bases, with 14 bases separating them. The CDR3 DNA reads as TGTGCCTGGAGTGTACAGGACTACAAGTACCAAGAGACCCAGTACTTC. Residues: CAWSVQDYKYQETQYF.

V and J are TRBV6-6 and TRBJ2-1, with 9 bases that match TRBD2. This CDR3 is 16 amino acids long. V shed 5 bases, J shed 0 bases, and the junction held 5 bases outside the gene matches. Germline CDR1 reads MNHNY; CDR2 reads SVGAGI (reference sequence). This CDR3 is CASSPLAGSSYNEQFF. DNA for the CDR3: TGTGCCAGCAGTCCGCTAGCGGGGAGCTCCTACAATGAGCAGTTCTTC.

V is TRBV19 and J is TRBJ2-1; D gene uncertain. Per the germline V gene, CDR1 is LNHDA and CDR2 is SQIVND (reference sequence). The CDR3 consists of 17 residues. V gave up 3 bases and J gave up 3 bases, with 18 bases separating them. CDR3: CASSIGRTSGFYNEQFF. The CDR3 nucleotides are TGTGCCAGTAGTATTGGAAGGACCTCCGGATTCTACAATGAGCAGTTCTTC.

The chain couples TRBV21-1 to TRBJ1-1. TRBV21-1 constitutes a pseudogene. This CDR3 has 15 amino acids. The CDR3 here is CASSKEPAENTEAFF. The CDR3 DNA sequence: TGTGCCAGCAGCAAAGAGCCAGCGGAGAACACTGAAGCTTTCTTT.

This chain joins TRBV4-3 and TRBJ2-7; perhaps TRBD2 as D (6 bases). This CDR3 spans 14 amino acids. Germline lookup yields CDR1 LGHNA and CDR2 YSLEER. Trimming removed 4 bases from V and 2 bases from J, with 12 bases in between. The CDR3 nucleotides read TGCGCCAGCAGCCCGATCGCGGGACCCTACGAGCAGTACTTC. The encoded protein is CASSPIAGPYEQYF.

This clone was observed a few times. The chain links TRBV4-1 to TRBJ2-7; 9 bases are shared with TRBD2. After removal of 4 bases from V and 5 bases from J, the junction contained 9 bases not matched to a gene. CDR1 and CDR2 (germline): MGHRA, YSYEKL. This CDR3 is built from 15 residues. The CDR3 here is CASSLWGTSYDEQYF. The CDR3 nucleotides read TGCGCCAGCAGCCTCTGGGGGACTAGCTACGACGAGCAGTACTTC.

This chain connects TRBV15 to TRBJ1-2; the D is unclear. CDR3 size: 13 residues. Germline V gene sequence: CDR1 LNHNV, CDR2 YYDKDF (reference sequence). V was cut by 5 bases and J by 1 base, with 8 bases left in between. For the CDR3, the DNA is TGTGCCACCAGCTTTTTGAATAACTATGGCTACACCTTC. Translation: CATSFLNNYGYTF.

This clone occurred a few times. The V call is TRBV29-1, the J call TRBJ1-3; D not certain. The V gene lost 6 bases and the J gene lost 1 base, with 10 bases spanning the gap. Per the germline V gene, CDR1 is SQVTM and CDR2 is ANQGSEA. This CDR3 spans 13 amino acids. The CDR3 DNA sequence: TGCAGCGTCCGGCCCCCGTCTGGAAACACCATATATTTT. It codes for CSVRPPSGNTIYF.

The CDR3 protein is CASSLENGGASRELFF. The DNA of the CDR3 is TGCGCCAGCAGCTTGGAGAACGGGGGCGCGTCCCGGGAGCTGTTTTTT. The genes are TRBV5-1 and TRBJ2-2; D is perhaps TRBD1 or TRBD2 (6 bases each). Per the germline V gene, CDR1 is SGHRS and CDR2 is YFSETQ. The CDR3 covers 16 residues. Trimming took off 0 bases at V and 9 bases at J, with 18 bases between the two ends.

This rearrangement joins TRBV30 to TRBJ2-5; no definite D call. The germline CDR1 and CDR2 sequences are GTSNPN and SVGIG (reference sequence). The CDR3 has 14 amino acids. Trimming left V 2 bases short and J 5 bases short, with 15 bases between. In nucleotides, the CDR3 is TGTGCCTGGAGTCCAGAAGGTTTCTGGGAGACCCAGTACTTC. Translating it yields CAWSPEGFWETQYF. Full variable domain (rest looked up from reference TRBV30 and TRBJ2-5): SQTIHQWPATLVQPVGSPLSLECTVEGTSNPNLYWYRQAAGRGLQLLFYSVGIGQISSEVPQNLSASRPQDRQFILSSKKLLLSDSGFYLCAWSPEGFWETQYFGPGTRLLVL.

The rearrangement links TRBV30 to TRBJ2-2, with 9 bases that match TRBD1. Per germline, CDR1 GTSNPN and CDR2 SVGIG (reference sequence). The CDR3 is made up of 14 amino acids. The J segment lost 2 bases and the V segment lost 4 bases, leaving 2 bases of the junction unmatched. The CDR3 sequence is CAWNRGPNTGELFF. CDR3 sequence (DNA): TGTGCCTGGAACAGGGGGCCAAACACCGGGGAGCTGTTTTTT.

The chain recombines TRBV6-5 with TRBJ1-3; TRBD1 aligns across 9 bases. The CDR3 is 14 residues long. V shed 10 bases and J 7 bases; nucleotides not matched to a gene: 11. Germline V gene lookup returns CDR1 MNHEY and CDR2 SVGAGI. CDR3: CATSGQGSGNTIYF. The DNA of the CDR3 is TGTGCCACTTCGGGACAGGGTTCGGGTAACACCATATATTTT.